The clone carrying this T cell receptor beta chain was observed a single time. Authors' data handling: The assay estimated nucleated cells by amplifying reference gene primers. Some clones are missing from TCRdb's copy, which holds only in-frame ones; the method was immunoSEQ multiplex PCR. V and J calls and clone size follow that table, whereas D and trimming were derived from the DNA. Found here are about 110,000 clones, 70% to 85% of them singletons; the top ten hold 13% to 15%. The CDR3 length is 12 residues. V lost 3 bases, J lost 9 bases, and 9 bases lay in between. Germline V gene data show CDR1 as MDHEN and CDR2 as SYDVKM. The data stem from a study of blood T cell repertoires in COVID-19. Study background: The United States, Italy and Spain supplied acute and convalescent COVID-19 samples.

This receptor was obtained from a woman in her sixties or seventies with acute or convalescent COVID-19. This chain links TRBV28 with TRBJ2-1; tentatively, D is TRBD2 (6 bases). Sequenced material: peripheral blood. DNA of the CDR3: TGTGCCAGCAGTTTGAGCGGGCTTGAGCAGTTCTTC. Amino acids: CASSLSGLEQFF.